The rows below give T cell receptor beta chains drawn from one sample of a study of human T cells and chemical hapten exposure. TCRdb itself ran the RACE reads through MiXCR, one entry per CDR3 protein. The sample has tens of thousands of distinct CDR3 sequences; 12% are singletons. The sample consisted of whole blood, taken in connection with sensitization to the hapten diphenylcyclopropenone (DPC). Receptor source: a woman aged 55-69 years with alopecia areata. Some clones in this sample may be carry-over from other donors' samples. Each CDR3 is given without its conserved first and last residue. The order of the fields is V gene, J gene, CDR3 protein.

V: TRBV18; J: TRBJ1-2; CDR3: ASSPYTQGGGYGYT
V: TRBV7-2; J: TRBJ1-2; CDR3: ASSLVPDSRYYGYT
V: TRBV4-1; J: TRBJ1-1; CDR3: ASSHPGREAF
V: TRBV20-1; J: TRBJ1-3; CDR3: SARPGSGNTIY
V: TRBV20-1; J: TRBJ1-2; CDR3: SATTPTNYGYT
V: TRBV27; J: TRBJ2-3; CDR3: ASSPLPGLVGDTQY
V: TRBV7-9; J: TRBJ1-1; CDR3: ASSLGQGRMNTEAF
V: TRBV12-3/TRBV12-4; J: TRBJ1-1; CDR3: ASSLAGATTEAF
V: TRBV2; J: TRBJ2-7; CDR3: ASSGQRYEQY
V: TRBV10-2; J: TRBJ2-1; CDR3: ASSGHNEQF
V: TRBV29-1; J: TRBJ2-5; CDR3: SVEWVAKTQY
V: TRBV4-1; J: TRBJ2-1; CDR3: ASSPALLAGGSNEQF
V: TRBV5-5; J: TRBJ1-3; CDR3: ASSRNWGDSGNTIY
V: TRBV5-1; J: TRBJ2-3; CDR3: ASSHDQDTDTQY
V: TRBV28; J: TRBJ2-7; CDR3: ASRAQTYEQY
V: TRBV5-1; J: TRBJ1-2; CDR3: ASSSDSSGSYGYT
V: TRBV27; J: TRBJ1-6; CDR3: ASSFGSVQLPGRYNSPLH
V: TRBV5-1; J: TRBJ1-1; CDR3: ASSPTGYTEAF
V: TRBV27; J: TRBJ2-7; CDR3: ASSSPGQGRDEQY
V: TRBV10-2; J: TRBJ1-2; CDR3: ASRPAGENGYT
V: TRBV6-6; J: TRBJ1-1; CDR3: ASNPRDTEAF
V: TRBV3-1; J: TRBJ1-2; CDR3: ASSQQGQIYGYT
V: TRBV27; J: TRBJ2-3; CDR3: ASRYSARGQDTQY
V: TRBV5-1; J: TRBJ2-2; CDR3: ASAGGDTGELF
V: TRBV20-1; J: TRBJ2-5; CDR3: SAGGGQTQY
V: TRBV12-3/TRBV12-4; J: TRBJ1-2; CDR3: ASSLAGGGCGYT
V: TRBV10-3; J: TRBJ1-1; CDR3: AISEPKLTGRNTEAF
V: TRBV20-1; J: TRBJ2-7; CDR3: SARDPQRSGYEQY
V: TRBV3-1; J: TRBJ2-5; CDR3: ASSQDSFSETQY
V: TRBV9; J: TRBJ2-3; CDR3: ASSVGPGTDTQY
V: TRBV11-2; J: TRBJ2-3; CDR3: ASSSASLTDTQY
V: TRBV5-1; J: TRBJ1-1; CDR3: ASSLEGAEAF
V: TRBV27; J: TRBJ2-7; CDR3: ASSLSEPRGQVTSEQY
V: TRBV12-3/TRBV12-4; J: TRBJ1-1; CDR3: ASNPTGRTEAF
V: TRBV18; J: TRBJ2-4; CDR3: ASSDRGIQY
V: TRBV20-1; J: TRBJ2-3; CDR3: SARDPREGRFPDTQY